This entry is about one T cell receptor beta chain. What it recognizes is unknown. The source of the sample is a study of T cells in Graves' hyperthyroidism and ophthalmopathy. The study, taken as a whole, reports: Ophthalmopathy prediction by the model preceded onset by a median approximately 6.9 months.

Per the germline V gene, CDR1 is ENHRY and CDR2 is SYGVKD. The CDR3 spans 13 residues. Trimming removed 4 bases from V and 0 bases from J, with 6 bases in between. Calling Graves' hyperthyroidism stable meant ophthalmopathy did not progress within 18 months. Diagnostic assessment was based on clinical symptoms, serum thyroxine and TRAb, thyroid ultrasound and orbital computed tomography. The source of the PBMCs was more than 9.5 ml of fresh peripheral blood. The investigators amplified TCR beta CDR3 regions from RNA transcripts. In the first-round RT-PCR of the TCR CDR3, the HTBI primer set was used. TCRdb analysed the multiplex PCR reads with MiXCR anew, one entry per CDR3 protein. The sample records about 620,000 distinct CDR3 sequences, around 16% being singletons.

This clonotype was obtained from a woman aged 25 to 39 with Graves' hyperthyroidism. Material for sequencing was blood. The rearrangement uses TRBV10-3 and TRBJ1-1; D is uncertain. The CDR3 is CAISGSLNTEAFF. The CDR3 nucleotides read TGTGCCATCAGTGGGAGTCTGAACACTGAAGCTTTCTTT.